Here is one T cell receptor (beta chain) with its context. Its antigen is currently unknown. These data come from a study of cytomegalovirus exposure and HLA in healthy donors. Study findings and constraints: A missense variant in DCLRE1C was later tied to TCR beta V- and J-gene trimming.

The PCR made use of 60 Vbeta and 13 Jbeta primers. Repertoires were generated with immunoSEQ multiplex PCR, while TCRdb's copy carries only in-frame clones and drops some. The sample records about 210,000 clones, about four fifths being singletons. The CDR3 runs 16 residues. Trimming took off 5 bases at V and 3 bases at J, with 18 bases between the two ends. The germline V gene encodes CDR1 SEHNR and CDR2 FQNEAQ (reference sequence). The source is a male donor in good health and CMV-seropositive. V is TRBV7-9 and J is TRBJ2-3; D unclear. The sample comprised PBMCs. The CDR3 sequence: CASSHLIWSGTDTQYF. CDR3 in DNA: TGTGCCAGCAGCCACTTAATCTGGTCTGGTACAGATACGCAGTATTTT.